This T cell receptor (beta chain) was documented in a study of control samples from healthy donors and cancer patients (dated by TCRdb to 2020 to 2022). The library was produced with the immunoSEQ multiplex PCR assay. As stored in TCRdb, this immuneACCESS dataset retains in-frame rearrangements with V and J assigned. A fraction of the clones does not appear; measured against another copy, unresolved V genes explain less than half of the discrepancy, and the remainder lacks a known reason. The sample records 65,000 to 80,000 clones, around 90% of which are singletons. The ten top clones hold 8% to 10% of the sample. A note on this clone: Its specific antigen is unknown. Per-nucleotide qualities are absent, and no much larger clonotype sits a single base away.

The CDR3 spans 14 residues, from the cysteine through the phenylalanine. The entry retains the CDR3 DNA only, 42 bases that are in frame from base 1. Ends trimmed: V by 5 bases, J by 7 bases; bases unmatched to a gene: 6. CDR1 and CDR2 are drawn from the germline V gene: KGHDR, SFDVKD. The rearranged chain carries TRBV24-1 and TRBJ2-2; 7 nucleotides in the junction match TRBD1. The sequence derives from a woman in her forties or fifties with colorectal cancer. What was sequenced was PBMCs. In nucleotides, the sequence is TGTGCCACCAGTGGACAGGGTGGAGGCGGGGAGCTGTTTTTT. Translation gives CATSGQGGGGELFF.